Below are 17 T cell receptor beta chains sequenced from a single sample in a study of spatial heterogeneity in lung cancer. Each CDR3 protein is one row after TCRdb ran MiXCR on the 5' RACE reads. This repertoire shows 11,000 or so distinct CDR3 sequences, more than 3.5% found once; its top ten account for around 49%. Time point reported: sample taken at primary tumor resection. This material consisted of PBMCs, taken at surgery. The receptors here all came from a female donor with early-stage non-small cell lung cancer.

In its sample, this clonotype is medium-sized (0.01 to 0.1%). The chain joins TRBV15 to TRBJ2-1, with TRBD2 matching 8 bases. Losses at the gene ends were 0 bases for V and 5 bases for J; bases not matched to a gene: 6. The length of the CDR3 is 16 residues. Germline lookup yields CDR1 LNHNV and CDR2 YYDKDF (reference sequence). CDR3 bases: TGTGCCACCAGCAGAGATCGGGGGGGCTTACACAATGAGCAGTTCTTC. Amino acids: CATSRDRGGLHNEQFF.

This clonotype was recorded many times. The rearrangement links TRBV12-3 or TRBV12-4 to TRBJ1-5; possible D gene TRBD1, 6 bases. The length of the CDR3 is 13 residues. V was trimmed by 5 bases and J by 7 bases, leaving 12 bases between them. DNA for the CDR3: TGTGCCAGCAGTGCCACTACAGGGCAGCCCCAGCATTTT. Its translation is CASSATTGQPQHF.

The chain combines TRBV20-1 with TRBJ1-5; 8 nucleotides line up with TRBD1. CDR1 is DFQATT, CDR2 SNEGSKA, per germline (reference sequence). The CDR3 runs to 14 residues. The trim removed 5 bases at V and 0 bases at J, leaving 3 bases unmatched. In DNA, the CDR3 is TGCAGTGCTGTGGGACAGGCTAGCAATCAGCCCCAGCATTTT. Translating gives CSAVGQASNQPQHF.

This clonotype came up many times. V and J are TRBV5-6 and TRBJ1-4; 8 bases align to TRBD1. The trim removed 6 bases at V and 5 bases at J, leaving 6 bases unmatched. CDR3 size: 14 residues. CDR1 and CDR2 from the germline V gene are SGHDT and YYEEEE. In nucleotides, the CDR3 is TGTGCCAGCAATCGACAGGGGATGAATGAAAAACTGTTTTTT. Translation gives CASNRQGMNEKLFF.

This clonotype was seen repeatedly, ten times or more. The chain combines TRBV2 with TRBJ2-7; 13 bases are shared with TRBD2. The V gene end was trimmed by 3 bases and the J gene end by 1 base; junction bases not matched to a gene: 0. Germline CDR1 reads SNHLY; CDR2 reads FYNNEI. The CDR3 loop spans 15 amino acids. Here the CDR3 DNA reads TGTGCCAGCAGTGAGGGACTAGCGGGGTCCTACGAGCAGTACTTC. It is translated as CASSEGLAGSYEQYF.

This clonotype was recorded many times. The gene calls are TRBV28 and TRBJ2-5, with 10 bases fitting TRBD2. Germline assignment: CDR1 MDHEN and CDR2 SYDVKM. This CDR3 has 14 residues. V gave up 8 bases and J gave up 2 bases; unmatched junction bases: 5. The CDR3 nucleotides are TGTGCCAGCGGATCTAGCGGGGGACAAGAGACCCAGTACTTC. This sequence encodes CASGSSGGQETQYF.

This clonotype was counted at least ten times. The chain recombines TRBV7-2 with TRBJ2-7; no definite D call. Germline V lookup: CDR1 SGHTA, CDR2 FQGNSA. Trimming cost V 5 bases and J 1 base, with 3 bases left between them. The CDR3 length is 11 residues. The CDR3 protein is CASSPSYEQYF. In DNA, the CDR3 is TGTGCCAGCAGCCCATCCTACGAGCAGTACTTC.

The genes are TRBV2 and TRBJ2-5; the match to TRBD2 covers 7 bases. This CDR3 region has 13 residues. CDR1 is SNHLY, CDR2 FYNNEI, per germline. V trimming: 8 bases; J trimming: 2 bases; junction bases outside the gene matches: 5. The CDR3 DNA reads as TGTGCCAGCCGGCGGGAGCTGCAAGAGACCCAGTACTTC. Its protein is CASRRELQETQYF.

This clonotype was detected ten times or more. This chain connects TRBV20-1 to TRBJ1-3, with TRBD1 matching 10 bases. Losses at the gene ends were 3 bases for V and 4 bases for J; bases not matched to a gene: 21. Germline V CDR1 and CDR2: DFQATT, SNEGSKA (reference sequence). The CDR3 runs to 20 residues. In DNA, the CDR3 is TGCAGTGCTAGCGGTTTTTCCGGGACAGGGGCCATCGAGGACGGAAACACCATATATTTT. Its translation: CSASGFSGTGAIEDGNTIYF.

This clonotype was seen many times. The rearrangement uses TRBV7-2 and TRBJ2-3; D perhaps matches TRBD2 (6 bases). Germline loops: CDR1 SGHTA, CDR2 FQGNSA. CDR3 size: 14 residues. The germline V and J ends were trimmed by 3 bases and 5 bases, with 12 bases remaining between them. The CDR3 DNA reads TGTGCCAGCAGCTTCCCGCGGGGTGGAGATACGCAGTATTTT. It specifies CASSFPRGGDTQYF.

Judged by abundance, this clonotype is medium-sized. The V and J genes are TRBV20-1 and TRBJ1-1; weak D call: TRBD1 (6 bases). The CDR3 totals 14 residues. Trimming cost V 3 bases and J 0 bases, with 11 bases left between them. Per germline, CDR1 DFQATT and CDR2 SNEGSKA (reference sequence). The chain's CDR3 is CSARTGALNTEAFF. DNA of the CDR3: TGCAGTGCTAGGACGGGGGCTTTGAACACTGAAGCTTTCTTT.

Comments on this clonotype: One base away lies a much larger clone, so this may be a sequencing read error. This likely comes from a read error, as the CDR3 has no conserved phenylalanine or tryptophan at its end. This rearrangement joins TRBV7-9 to TRBJ2-3; 7 nucleotides align to TRBD2. Unmatched junction bases numbered 1, after V lost 7 bases and J lost 0 bases. Germline assignment: CDR1 SEHNR and CDR2 FQNEAQ (reference sequence). This CDR3 is 13 amino acids long. CDR3 in amino acids: CASNSGSTDTQYL. CDR3 coding DNA: TGTGCCAGCAATAGCGGGAGCACAGATACGCAGTATTTA.

The J gene is TRBJ1-6, the V gene TRBV5-1, with TRBD1 as a possible D gene (5 bases). Trimming pared 7 bases from V and 6 bases from J, leaving 14 bases between. The CDR3 sequence is 14 residues long. The germline V gene encodes CDR1 SGHRS and CDR2 YFSETQ. In nucleotides, the CDR3 is TGCGCCAGCGCCGCAACAGGTTCTAATTCACCCCTCCACTTT. This gives the protein CASAATGSNSPLHF.

A few counts support this clonotype. This chain connects TRBV18 to TRBJ2-7; possibly TRBD1 for D (6 bases). Germline lookup yields CDR1 KGHSH and CDR2 LQKENI. The CDR3 runs 13 residues. V gave up 6 bases and J gave up 3 bases, with 12 bases separating them. The CDR3 reads CASSQGQLYEQYF. The CDR3 DNA reads TGTGCCAGCTCGCAAGGACAGCTCTACGAGCAGTACTTC.

This clonotype counts as medium-sized. V and J are TRBV19 and TRBJ2-5, with 10 bases fitting TRBD1. In germline, CDR1 is LNHDA, CDR2 SQIVND (reference sequence). The CDR3 consists of 15 residues. The junction had 8 bases not matched to a gene; V was cut back by 5 bases and J by 5 bases. The chain's CDR3 is CASSATGGMVETQYF. The CDR3 nucleotides are TGTGCCAGTAGTGCGACAGGGGGCATGGTTGAGACCCAGTACTTC.

This clonotype was found many times. The V and J genes are TRBV7-8 and TRBJ2-1; D is uncertain. V was pared by 6 bases and J by 7 bases, with 10 bases between. The CDR3 is 12 residues long. CDR1 and CDR2 from the germline V gene are SGHVS and FQNEAQ. CDR3 nucleotide sequence: TGTGCCAGCAGGCAAATGGGAAATGAGCAGTTCTTC. Protein product: CASRQMGNEQFF.

CDR3 sequence reads: CAIGTGHQETQYF. DNA of the CDR3: TGTGCCATAGGAACAGGGCACCAAGAGACCCAGTACTTC. This chain joins TRBV15 and TRBJ2-5; D perhaps matches TRBD1 (6 bases). V lost 10 bases, J lost 0 bases, and 12 bases lay in between. Germline V gene lookup returns CDR1 LNHNV and CDR2 YYDKDF (reference sequence). This CDR3 comprises 13 residues.